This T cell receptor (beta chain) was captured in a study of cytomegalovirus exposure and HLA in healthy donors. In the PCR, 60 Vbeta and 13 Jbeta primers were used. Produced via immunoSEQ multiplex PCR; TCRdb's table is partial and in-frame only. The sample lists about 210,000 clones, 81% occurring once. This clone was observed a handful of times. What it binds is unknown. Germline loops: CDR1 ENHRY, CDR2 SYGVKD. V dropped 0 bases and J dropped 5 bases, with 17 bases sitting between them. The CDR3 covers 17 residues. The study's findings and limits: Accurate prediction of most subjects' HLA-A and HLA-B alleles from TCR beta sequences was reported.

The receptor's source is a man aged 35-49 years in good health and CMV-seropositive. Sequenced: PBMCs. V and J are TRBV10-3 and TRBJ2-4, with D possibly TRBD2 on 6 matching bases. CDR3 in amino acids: CAISESGAGMAENIQYF. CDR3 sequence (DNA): TGTGCCATCAGTGAGTCTGGCGCGGGAATGGCGGAAAACATTCAGTACTTC.